These 21 T cell receptor beta chains share one sample of origin, sequenced in a study of blood T cell repertoires in COVID-19. Measured with immunoSEQ multiplex PCR; TCRdb has only the in-frame clones, and not every one. The sample has about 330,000 clones; roughly 90% are singletons. The sample consisted of PBMCs or T cells enriched from blood (not recorded which). These receptors all stem from a young woman who had recovered from COVID-19.

The rearrangement links TRBV6-5 to TRBJ2-5; D may be TRBD1 (5 bases). The CDR3 length is 15 residues. Trimming cost V 2 bases and J 4 bases, with 14 bases left between them. Germline CDR1 is MNHEY and CDR2 is SVGAGI. The CDR3 region has the DNA TGTGCCAGCAGTTACGGGGCAGGGAAGAGAGAGACCCAGTACTTC. Its protein is CASSYGAGKRETQYF.

This rearrangement joins TRBV6-5 to TRBJ1-6; 9 positions match TRBD1. Per germline, CDR1 MNHEY and CDR2 SVGAGI. The J segment lost 7 bases and the V segment lost 5 bases, leaving 3 bases of the junction unmatched. The length of the CDR3 is 14 residues. CDR3 bases: TGTGCCAGCAGTCCCGGGACAGGGAATTCACCCCTCCACTTT. Its translation: CASSPGTGNSPLHF.

Notes on this clone: A read error may account for a junction end that differs from germline. The V and J genes are TRBV29-1 and TRBJ2-5, with 10 bases identical to TRBD2. The CDR3 covers 14 residues. Germline CDR1 and CDR2: SQVTM and ANQGSEA. CDR3 in DNA: TGCAGCGCTGAAAGGAGCGGGGGGGGCGAGACCCAGTACTTC. Encoded protein: CSAERSGGGETQYF.

This chain links TRBV18 with TRBJ2-5; 10 bases align to TRBD1. Losses at the gene ends were 0 bases for V and 5 bases for J; bases not matched to a gene: 6. This CDR3 region has 16 residues. Germline-derived CDR1 and CDR2 are KGHSH and LQKENI. DNA of the CDR3: TGTGCCAGCTCACCACCGGGACAGGGGATTGGGGAGACCCAGTACTTC. Protein: CASSPPGQGIGETQYF.

The chain carries TRBV28 and TRBJ2-7, with a tentative D call TRBD2 (5 bases). This CDR3 region has 12 residues. Germline CDR1 MDHEN, CDR2 SYDVKM. Between the trimmed V and J ends, which lost 2 bases and 5 bases, there was a span of 7 bases. The CDR3: CASSLGRNEQYF. The CDR3 DNA follows: TGTGCCAGCAGTTTAGGGAGAAACGAGCAGTACTTC.

The chain employs TRBV2 and TRBJ2-1; 10 bases align to TRBD2. The germline gives CDR1 SNHLY, CDR2 FYNNEI. The CDR3 covers 14 residues. V dropped 6 bases and J dropped 8; count of bases not matched to a gene: 7. The CDR3: CASRSGREEDEQFF. As DNA, the CDR3 is TGTGCCAGCAGGAGCGGGAGGGAGGAGGATGAGCAGTTCTTC.

V gene TRBV5-1 combines with J gene TRBJ2-1; 10 bases are shared with TRBD2. The CDR3 is 15 amino acids. In germline, CDR1 is SGHRS, CDR2 YFSETQ. With V trimmed by 1 base and J by 4 bases, 2 bases remained unmatched. CDR3 DNA sequence: TGCGCCAGCAGCTTGACTAGCGGGGTTTACAATGAGCAGTTCTTC. It codes for CASSLTSGVYNEQFF.

The sample holds one count of this clone. The J gene is TRBJ2-1, the V gene TRBV10-3; 10 bases are a match to TRBD2. With V trimmed by 10 bases and J by 4 bases, 7 bases remained unmatched. Germline-derived CDR1 and CDR2 are ENHRY and SYGVKD. The CDR3 totals 14 residues. The DNA for the CDR3 is TGTGCCACGCGGACTAGCGGCCTTTACAATGAGCAGTTCTTC. Protein sequence: CATRTSGLYNEQFF.

This clone was counted once. This chain uses TRBV9 with TRBJ2-2, with TRBD1 matching 10 bases. V lost 4 bases to trimming and J lost 4 bases; unmatched junction nucleotides: 4. Germline V gene data show CDR1 as SGDLS and CDR2 as YYNGEE. This CDR3 region has 15 residues. In nucleotides, the CDR3 is TGTGCCAGCAGCCCAAGACAGGGGGCCACCGGGGAGCTGTTTTTT. The encoded protein is CASSPRQGATGELFF.

The chain is built from TRBV28 and TRBJ2-7; 7 bases match TRBD1. Trimming removed 5 bases from V and 3 bases from J; junction bases left unmatched: 7. Germline V gene sequence: CDR1 MDHEN, CDR2 SYDVKM. CDR3 length equals 14 residues. CDR3 loop: CASSPPGQVYEQYF. As DNA, the CDR3 is TGTGCCAGCAGTCCTCCCGGACAGGTCTACGAGCAGTACTTC.

This clone has a single count. The J gene is TRBJ2-6, the V gene TRBV7-2; possible D gene TRBD1, 5 bases. Per the germline V gene, CDR1 is SGHTA and CDR2 is FQGNSA. V gave up 2 bases and J gave up 1 base, with 9 bases separating them. The CDR3 loop spans 16 amino acids. Here the CDR3 reads CASSLTSGSGANVLTF. The CDR3 coding sequence is TGTGCCAGCAGCTTAACCTCAGGGTCTGGGGCCAACGTCCTGACTTTC.

The chain carries TRBV19 and TRBJ1-2; D is possibly TRBD1 (5 bases). This CDR3 contains 13 residues. Deletions cut 3 bases from V and 3 bases from J, with 8 bases between. Germline V gives CDR1 LNHDA, CDR2 SQIVND (reference sequence). CDR3 region: CASSMGQHYGYTF. In DNA form, the CDR3 reads TGTGCCAGTAGTATGGGGCAGCACTATGGCTACACCTTC.

The chain carries TRBV7-2 and TRBJ2-2; TRBD1 matches at 7 bases. CDR1 is SGHTA and CDR2 is FQGNSA in the germline V gene. The CDR3 loop spans 16 amino acids. The V gene end was trimmed by 5 bases and the J gene end by 1 base; junction bases not matched to a gene: 7. CDR3 nucleotides: TGTGCCAGCAGCACCTCCGGGACAGTGAACACCGGGGAGCTGTTTTTT. The encoded protein is CASSTSGTVNTGELFF.

The gene calls are TRBV18 and TRBJ1-2; 9 bases fit TRBD1. There are 15 residues in the CDR3. Germline V CDR1 and CDR2: KGHSH, LQKENI. V dropped 1 base and J dropped 7; count of bases not matched to a gene: 7. The CDR3 nucleotides read TGTGCCAGCTCACCACGGGACAGGGAATTCGGTGGCTACACCTTC. Translating gives CASSPRDREFGGYTF.

This clone was detected only a few times. The V gene is TRBV4-3, the J gene TRBJ2-7, with D maybe TRBD1 (6 bases). Per the germline V gene, CDR1 is LGHNA and CDR2 is YSLEER. CDR3 length: 13 amino acids. Trimming cost V 4 bases and J 3 bases, with 10 bases left between them. The CDR3 here is CASSPRDNYEQYF. CDR3 in DNA: TGCGCCAGCAGCCCACGGGACAACTACGAGCAGTACTTC.

V and J are TRBV9 and TRBJ2-1, with 7 bases lining up with TRBD2. The CDR3 runs to 14 residues. The germline gives CDR1 SGDLS, CDR2 YYNGEE. V gave up 0 bases and J gave up 9 bases; unmatched junction bases: 6. The CDR3 reads CASSVGGGKAEQFF. CDR3 coding DNA: TGTGCCAGCAGCGTAGGCGGGGGTAAGGCTGAGCAGTTCTTC. The full variable domain, with the rest looked up from reference TRBV9 and TRBJ2-1, is DSGVTQTPKHLITATGQRVTLRCSPRSGDLSVYWYQQSLDQGLQFLIQYYNGEERAKGNILERFSAQQFPDLHSELNLSSLELGDSALYFCASSVGGGKAEQFFGPGTRLTVL.

The rearrangement links TRBV11-3 to TRBJ2-1; D unresolved. The CDR3 has 13 amino acids. Germline V gives CDR1 SGHNT, CDR2 YENEEA. V lost 5 bases and J lost 5, with 10 bases in between. Here the CDR3 DNA reads TGTGCCAGCAGCCCCCGTCCAGACAATGAGCAGTTCTTC. This translates into CASSPRPDNEQFF. Filled out from reference TRBV11-3 and TRBJ2-1, the complete variable domain reads EAGVVQSPRYKIIEKKQPVAFWCNPISGHNTLYWYLQNLGQGPELLIRYENEEAVDDSQLPKDRFSAERLKGVDSTLKIQPAELGDSAVYLCASSPRPDNEQFFGPGTRLTVL.

The J gene is TRBJ2-7, the V gene TRBV27; a weak D match, TRBD1 (6 bases). The V end was cut by 3 bases, the J end by 7 bases, with 10 bases between. The length of the CDR3 is 12 residues. Germline lookup yields CDR1 MNHEY and CDR2 SMNVEV (reference sequence). As DNA, the CDR3 is TGTGCCAGCAGTTTGGGGGCCGGGGAGCAGTACTTC. It is translated as CASSLGAGEQYF.

The chain uses TRBV6-5 and TRBJ2-1; TRBD1 agrees at 9 bases. The germline gives CDR1 MNHEY, CDR2 SVGAGI. J lost 6 bases, V lost 5 bases, and 2 bases had no gene match. This CDR3 region has 13 residues. The CDR3 DNA reads as TGTGCCAGCAGTACGGACAGGGGCAATGAGCAGTTCTTC. Amino acids: CASSTDRGNEQFF.

The chain employs TRBV28 and TRBJ2-4, with D possibly TRBD2 on 5 matching bases. The CDR3 has 16 residues. V gave up 3 bases and J gave up 0 bases, with 12 bases separating them. Per the germline V gene, CDR1 is MDHEN and CDR2 is SYDVKM. CDR3 bases: TGTGCCAGCAGTTTCTCTATCGGGGTAGCCAAAAACATTCAGTACTTC. It is translated as CASSFSIGVAKNIQYF.

The chain joins TRBV28 to TRBJ2-7; 10 bases line up with TRBD1. The germline CDR1 and CDR2 sequences are MDHEN and SYDVKM. There are 13 residues in the CDR3. V shed 7 bases, J shed 3 bases, and the junction held 3 bases outside the gene matches. This CDR3 is CASTTGGGYEQYF. The CDR3 nucleotides are TGTGCCAGCACGACAGGGGGCGGCTACGAGCAGTACTTC.